Reported below is one TCR beta chain. Its matching antigen is unknown. The data are from a study of OX40 agonist ivuxolimab in advanced cancers. Study-wide findings and caveats: Blood T cells, both CD4+ and CD8+, expanded clonally by week 6 at 0.1 to 3.0 mg/kg.

The investigators sampled blood at baseline, at cycle 4 day 1, and at cycle 7 day 1. This table comes from immunoSEQ multiplex PCR, and its TCRdb copy is limited to in-frame clones, with some not included. The repertoire holds tens of thousands of clones, with roughly 80% as singletons. CDR1 and CDR2 (germline): SQVTM, ANQGSEA. V gave up 5 bases and J gave up 2 bases; unmatched junction bases: 6. The CDR3 contains 14 residues. Material: CD4+ or CD8+ T cells sorted from blood, obtained in a trial of the OX40 agonist ivuxolimab. The receptor comes from an adult with an advanced solid tumor such as melanoma, head and neck, liver or kidney cancer. The chain carries TRBV29-1 and TRBJ2-1; 7 bases map to TRBD1. The CDR3 protein is CSVTQGSTYNEQFF. The CDR3, as DNA: TGCAGCGTTACACAGGGGTCTACCTACAATGAGCAGTTCTTC.